The next 15 T cell receptor beta chains were all read from a single sample in a study of blood T cell repertoires in COVID-19. TCRdb's table, derived via immunoSEQ multiplex PCR, lists solely in-frame clones and lacks some. The sample lists roughly 260,000 clones; approximately 89% were seen once. Sequencing used peripheral blood. These receptors were taken from a woman aged 45-65 years with acute or convalescent COVID-19.

The J gene is TRBJ2-5, the V gene TRBV7-8; a possible D gene is TRBD2 (6 bases). V lost 5 bases, J lost 5 bases, and 12 bases lay in between. Germline V gives CDR1 SGHVS, CDR2 FQNEAQ. The CDR3 consists of 13 residues. The CDR3, as DNA: TGTGCCAGCAGCCGACGGGACTTGGAGACCCAGTACTTC. Translated: CASSRRDLETQYF. The full variable domain, completed using reference TRBV7-8 and TRBJ2-5, is GAGVSQSPRYKVAKRGQDVALRCDPISGHVSLFWYQQALGQGPEFLTYFQNEAQLDKSGLPSDRFFAERPEGSVSTLKIQRTQQEDSAVYLCASSRRDLETQYFGPGTRLLVL.

V is TRBV6-2 or TRBV6-3 and J is TRBJ2-1; 13 bases line up with TRBD2. The germline gives CDR1 MNHEY, CDR2 SVGEGT. V gave up 4 bases and J gave up 7 bases; unmatched junction bases: 1. The CDR3 totals 14 residues. The CDR3 protein is CASSWTSGSNEQFF. The CDR3 DNA reads as TGTGCCAGCAGTTGGACTAGCGGGAGTAATGAGCAGTTCTTC.

The CDR3 loop reads CASSVGGSSEQYF. CDR3 DNA: TGTGCCAGCAGCGTAGGCGGGAGTTCCGAGCAGTACTTC. V usage is TRBV9 and J usage is TRBJ2-7; 7 nucleotides align to TRBD2. CDR3 size: 13 residues. Germline CDR1 reads SGDLS; CDR2 reads YYNGEE. V was clipped by 0 bases and J by 6 bases; unmatched bases: 3.

This rearrangement joins TRBV28 to TRBJ1-1, with 8 positions matching TRBD1. The V segment lost 7 bases and the J segment 1 base; nucleotides outside the gene matches: 5. Germline values: CDR1 MDHEN, CDR2 SYDVKM. The CDR3 has 14 residues. The CDR3 bases are TGTGCCAGCACCTGGACAGGGCAGAACACTGAAGCTTTCTTT. As protein: CASTWTGQNTEAFF.

This clone has only one observation. The chain uses TRBV4-3 and TRBJ2-7, with 14 bases identical to TRBD2. V dropped 4 bases and J dropped 3; count of bases not matched to a gene: 2. The CDR3 length is 15 residues. Germline CDR1 reads LGHNA; CDR2 reads YSLEER. The CDR3 nucleotides are TGCGCCAGCAGCCCGGGGACTAGCGGGAGCTACGAGCAGTACTTC. The encoded protein is CASSPGTSGSYEQYF.

The chain links TRBV9 to TRBJ1-1; 7 bases line up with TRBD1. Germline V gives CDR1 SGDLS, CDR2 YYNGEE. The V gene end was trimmed by 0 bases and the J gene end by 0 bases; junction bases not matched to a gene: 5. The CDR3 has 16 residues. The CDR3 region has the DNA TGTGCCAGCAGCGTAGTAGGGGGCCCCTTGAACACTGAAGCTTTCTTT. Protein sequence: CASSVVGGPLNTEAFF.

This chain joins TRBV3-1 (or the pseudogene TRBV3-2) and TRBJ1-2; D gene uncertain. In germline, CDR1 is LGHDT, CDR2 YNNKEL (reference sequence). The V end lost 1 base, the J end lost 5 bases, and 11 bases lay between the germline ends. The CDR3 sequence is 14 residues long. The CDR3 DNA sequence: TGTGCCAGCAGCCAAGGAGGGATGGGTTATGGCTACACCTTC. Its protein is CASSQGGMGYGYTF.

The genes are TRBV25-1 and TRBJ1-2; D remains unclear. V lost 3 bases, J lost 1 base, and 6 bases lay in between. CDR3 length: 13 amino acids. CDR1 and CDR2 (germline): MGHDK, SYGVNS. The CDR3 sequence: CASSDRLNYGYTF. The CDR3, as DNA: TGTGCCAGCAGTGACCGTCTTAACTATGGCTACACCTTC.

In nucleotides, the CDR3 is TGTGCCAGCAGCTTAGGCACGACTGGGGGGGGCTACACCTTC. Its protein is CASSLGTTGGGYTF. This rearrangement joins TRBV7-2 to TRBJ1-2; possible D gene TRBD1, 5 bases. Germline V CDR1 and CDR2: SGHTA, FQGNSA. V lost 1 base and J 8 bases, leaving 14 bases between the germline ends. This CDR3 region has 14 residues.

This clone came up once. The CDR3 loop is CASSPTSGWGRVGTDTQYF. CDR3 bases: TGCGCCAGCAGCCCGACTAGCGGGTGGGGGCGGGTGGGCACAGATACGCAGTATTTT. The chain joins TRBV4-1 to TRBJ2-3, with 10 bases identical to TRBD2. The CDR3 sequence is 19 residues long. Looked up from germline, CDR1 is MGHRA and CDR2 is YSYEKL. V shed 4 bases and J 1 base; nucleotides not matched to a gene: 14.

V is TRBV10-3 and J is TRBJ2-7, with D maybe TRBD1 (6 bases). This CDR3 comprises 15 residues. Germline assignment: CDR1 ENHRY and CDR2 SYGVKD. V lost 0 bases to trimming and J lost 7 bases, with 16 bases between them. The CDR3 DNA sequence: TGTGCCATCAGTGAGTCGAATGGGTTGCAGGGGGAGCAGTACTTC. As protein: CAISESNGLQGEQYF.

The rearrangement uses TRBV28 and TRBJ1-1; 10 nucleotides align to TRBD1. V lost 0 bases and J lost 2; bases outside the gene matches: 3. This CDR3 spans 16 amino acids. CDR1 MDHEN and CDR2 SYDVKM come from the germline V gene. The CDR3 protein is CASSLWDRGGNTEAFF. CDR3 nucleotide sequence: TGTGCCAGCAGTTTATGGGACAGGGGGGGTAACACTGAAGCTTTCTTT.

This sequence joins TRBV30 and TRBJ1-1; D ambiguous. The V gene lost 5 bases and the J gene lost 0 bases, with 10 bases spanning the gap. There are 13 residues in the CDR3. The germline V gene has CDR1 GTSNPN and CDR2 SVGIG (reference sequence). In DNA, the CDR3 is TGTGCCTGGGTTTCCCGTTTGAACACTGAAGCTTTCTTT. Residues: CAWVSRLNTEAFF.

V is TRBV28 and J is TRBJ1-2; TRBD1 matches at 8 bases. CDR3 length: 15 amino acids. Germline V gene lookup returns CDR1 MDHEN and CDR2 SYDVKM. J gave up 3 bases and V 6 bases, and 9 bases lay outside the gene matches. CDR3 region: CASRHPGGVHYGYTF. The CDR3 DNA reads as TGTGCCAGCAGACACCCAGGGGGCGTTCACTATGGCTACACCTTC.

This chain links TRBV11-2 with TRBJ1-6; maybe TRBD1 (5 bases). V was trimmed by 3 bases and J by 2 bases, leaving 11 bases between them. CDR1 SGHAT and CDR2 FQNNGV come from the germline V gene. CDR3 length: 16 amino acids. CDR3 sequence reads: CASSFRQPTYNSPLHF. CDR3 bases: TGTGCCAGCAGCTTTAGACAGCCGACCTATAATTCACCCCTCCACTTT.